The source of this T cell receptor beta chain is a study of early T cells in non-severe SARS-CoV-2 infection. The table lists this clonotype with many counts. This CDR3 contains 13 residues. The germline V and J ends were trimmed by 6 bases and 5 bases, with 11 bases remaining between them. Molecules of cDNA were individually given unique molecular identifiers that were attached to them. Using its own MiXCR run on the 5' RACE reads, TCRdb lists one record per CDR3 protein. The table has about 33,000 distinct CDR3 sequences, under 6.5% seen once. This sequence was found in an adult who was a healthcare worker with PCR-confirmed SARS-CoV-2 infection or an uninfected control (not recorded which). The V gene is TRBV12-3 or TRBV12-4, the J gene TRBJ1-3; D is possibly TRBD1 (5 bases). The sequencing sample was made of whole blood. CDR3 nucleotide sequence: TGTGCCAGCAGAAGTGAGGGGAGAAACACCATATATTTT. This encodes CASRSEGRNTIYF.